These 22 T cell receptor beta chains were sequenced from one sample in a study of Graves' ophthalmopathy and Graves' hyperthyroidism. The study amplified TCR beta CDR3 regions using RNA transcripts. The workflow started with a first-round RT-PCR run with HTBI primers and then moved on to a second-round multiplex PCR. TCRdb reanalysed the multiplex PCR reads using MiXCR and keeps one entry per CDR3 protein. The repertoire holds 500,000 to 600,000 distinct CDR3 sequences, with less than 40% as singletons. Sequencing was done on a sample of peripheral blood or thyroid tissue (not recorded which). Receptors originate from an adult man with Graves' hyperthyroidism.

Notes on this clonotype: A much larger clone is a single base away; this may be a read error. The rearrangement uses TRBV4-1 and TRBJ2-5; D ambiguous. CDR1 is MGHRA and CDR2 is YSYEKL in the germline V gene. The CDR3 runs to 14 residues. The DNA of the CDR3 is TGCGCCAGCAGCCAAGAGGAGCTAATAGAGGCCCAGTACTTC. Its translation is CASSQEELIEAQYF.

This clonotype was observed a few times. Germline and junction disagree at one end, which may indicate a read error. J is TRBJ1-5 and V is TRBV10-3; tentatively, D is TRBD1 (5 bases). The CDR3 sequence is 17 residues long. Germline loops: CDR1 ENHRY, CDR2 SYGVKD. CDR3 amino acids: CASSYSTGVHGNQPQHF. Written as DNA, the CDR3 is TGTGCCAGCAGTTACTCGACGGGGGTACATGGCAATCAGCCCCAGCATTTT.

This clonotype was seen just once. One end of the junction fails to match germline, which may point to a read error. The chain joins TRBV10-2 to TRBJ1-6; D not certain. This CDR3 region has 13 residues. In germline, CDR1 is WSHSY, CDR2 SAAADI. The CDR3 sequence: CVSSEGTDSPLHF. CDR3 sequence (DNA): TGCGTCAGCTCAGAGGGAACGGATTCACCCCTCCACTTT.

This clonotype was picked up many times. The CDR3, as DNA: TGTGCCAGTAGTATCGGGCCCAGGGGGACCCAGTACTTC. Translated, it gives CASSIGPRGTQYF. The J gene is TRBJ2-5, the V gene TRBV19; the D gene is possibly TRBD1 (6 bases). V gave up 3 bases and J gave up 7 bases, with 12 bases separating them. The CDR3 contains 13 residues. Germline-derived CDR1 and CDR2 are LNHDA and SQIVND (reference sequence).

This clonotype was recorded many times. This chain connects TRBV7-8 to TRBJ1-1, with D hard to call. Germline loops: CDR1 SGHVS, CDR2 FQNEAQ. The CDR3 covers 14 residues. V was clipped by 1 base and J by 5 bases, with 11 bases between them. The chain's CDR3 is CASSLVGRRTEAFF. In nucleotides, the CDR3 is TGTGCCAGCAGCTTAGTTGGCAGGCGGACTGAAGCTTTCTTT.

This clonotype was seen more than once but under ten times. The chain uses TRBV27 and TRBJ1-4; 10 nucleotides line up with TRBD1. With V trimmed by 5 bases and J by 5 bases, 5 bases remained unmatched. The CDR3 is made up of 15 amino acids. CDR1 and CDR2 from the germline V gene are MNHEY and SMNVEV (reference sequence). The CDR3 region has the DNA TGTGCCAGCAGTCTTCGACAGGGGGCGAATGAAAAACTGTTTTTT. Its protein product is CASSLRQGANEKLFF.

This clonotype was counted only a few times. The genes are TRBV29-1 and TRBJ2-3; D gene uncertain. The CDR3 covers 15 residues. CDR1 SQVTM and CDR2 ANQGSEA come from the germline V gene. V lost 2 bases and J 4 bases, leaving 16 bases between the germline ends. The CDR3 region has the DNA TGCAGCGTTGAATTTGGTTCAGCCCCCGCAGATACGCAGTATTTT. Encoded protein: CSVEFGSAPADTQYF.

On this clonotype: This sequence may be a read error, since a much larger clone differs from it by one base. V gene TRBV12-3 or TRBV12-4 combines with J gene TRBJ1-3; D is unclear. This CDR3 is 13 amino acids long. V gave up 2 bases and J gave up 4 bases, with 6 bases separating them. The CDR3 nucleotides read TGTGCCAGCAGTTTAAGTCGGGGAAACACCATATATTTT. It is translated as CASSLSRGNTIYF.

V is TRBV7-9 and J is TRBJ2-7; the D call may be TRBD1 or TRBD2 (5 bases each). The tail of the sequence fits TRBJ2-1 better, so the J call may be wrong. This CDR3 contains 11 residues. Germline assignment: CDR1 SEHNR and CDR2 FQNEAQ (reference sequence). The DNA for the CDR3 is TGTGCCAGCAGCCACGGGGCCGAGCAGTTCTTC. It specifies CASSHGAEQFF.

This rearrangement joins TRBV24-1 to TRBJ2-7; 8 bases are a match to TRBD2. The V gene's germline CDR1 is KGHDR and CDR2 SFDVKD. Germline trimming cut 2 bases from V and 2 bases from J; bases unmatched to any gene: 7. There are 16 residues in the CDR3. CDR3 in amino acids: CATSDSAREGPYEQYF. In DNA, the CDR3 is TGTGCCACCAGTGATTCTGCACGGGAGGGTCCCTACGAGCAGTACTTC.

This clonotype was recorded at least ten times. This chain joins TRBV7-9 and TRBJ1-2; D not certain. Germline V lookup: CDR1 SEHNR, CDR2 FQNEAQ (reference sequence). This CDR3 contains 11 residues. V shed 5 bases and J shed 4 bases, with 5 bases lying between them. Here the CDR3 DNA reads TGTGCCAGCAGCCGATTCTATGGCTACACCTTC. Its translation: CASSRFYGYTF.

V and J are TRBV20-1 and TRBJ1-2, with 12 bases lining up with TRBD1. V dropped 1 base and J dropped 6; count of bases not matched to a gene: 6. This CDR3 has 15 residues. Germline-derived CDR1 and CDR2 are DFQATT and SNEGSKA (reference sequence). The chain's CDR3 is CSARAGTGGADGYTF. The DNA for the CDR3 is TGCAGTGCTAGAGCCGGGACAGGGGGCGCAGATGGCTACACCTTC.

At least ten counts were recorded for this clonotype. A much larger clone sits a single nucleotide away, making a read error possible. V gene TRBV20-1 combines with J gene TRBJ2-7; 8 bases line up with TRBD2. Looked up from germline, CDR1 is DFQATT and CDR2 is SNEGSKA (reference sequence). CDR3 length: 16 amino acids. V gave up 5 bases and J gave up 7 bases; unmatched junction bases: 19. CDR3 residues: CSAGALGRASIDEQYF. For the CDR3, the DNA is TGCAGTGCTGGAGCGCTCGGGAGGGCCTCGATCGATGAGCAGTACTTC.

This clonotype was seen once. The chain joins TRBV12-3 or TRBV12-4 to TRBJ1-2, with TRBD1 identical over 8 bases. Trimming cost V 4 bases and J 7 bases; bases outside gene matches: 11. There are 15 residues in the CDR3. The CDR3 nucleotides are TGTGCCAGCAGTTCCGATACAGGGGGAGCTGCTGGCTACACCTTC. Translation: CASSSDTGGAAGYTF.

This clonotype was picked up a small number of times. The chain joins TRBV12-3 or TRBV12-4 to TRBJ2-7; 10 nucleotides match TRBD1. The CDR3 is 16 residues long. Trimming removed 4 bases from V and 2 bases from J; junction bases left unmatched: 8. The CDR3 DNA follows: TGTGCCAGCAGTTCTGGATTTGGACAGGGGGCCTACGAGCAGTACTTC. It specifies CASSSGFGQGAYEQYF.

The chain joins TRBV7-2 to TRBJ2-2, with TRBD1 identical over 7 bases. With V trimmed by 1 base and J by 4 bases, 6 bases remained unmatched. The germline gives CDR1 SGHTA, CDR2 FQGNSA. There are 16 residues in the CDR3. CDR3 sequence: CASSLVGQAITGELFF. The CDR3 coding sequence is TGTGCCAGCAGCTTAGTTGGACAGGCGATCACCGGGGAGCTGTTTTTT.

Many counts were recorded for this clonotype. The chain combines TRBV24-1 with TRBJ1-2; 9 bases are shared with TRBD1. Germline V gives CDR1 KGHDR, CDR2 SFDVKD. The CDR3 has 15 residues. Germline trimming cut 2 bases from V and 2 bases from J; bases unmatched to any gene: 2. The CDR3 loop is CATSDSGTGNYGYTF. Here the CDR3 DNA reads TGTGCCACCAGTGATTCCGGGACAGGGAACTATGGCTACACCTTC.

The chain combines TRBV5-1 with TRBJ2-1; 9 bases are shared with TRBD2. J lost 7 bases, V lost 4 bases, and 9 bases had no gene match. CDR3 length: 15 amino acids. From germline, CDR1 is SGHRS and CDR2 YFSETQ. The CDR3 DNA is TGCGCCAGCAGCGAACTAGCGGGTGTTGGGAATGAGCAGTTCTTC. Protein product: CASSELAGVGNEQFF.

This chain joins TRBV7-8 and TRBJ2-3, with 11 bases identical to TRBD2. Trimming took 0 bases from V and 4 from J; bases not matched to a gene: 3. The germline V gene has CDR1 SGHVS and CDR2 FQNEAQ. The length of the CDR3 is 16 residues. DNA of the CDR3: TGTGCCAGCAGCTTAGCTAGCGGGGGGGGATCAGATACGCAGTATTTT. Its protein is CASSLASGGGSDTQYF. Supplemented by reference TRBV7-8 and TRBJ2-3, the full variable domain reads GAGVSQSPRYKVAKRGQDVALRCDPISGHVSLFWYQQALGQGPEFLTYFQNEAQLDKSGLPSDRFFAERPEGSVSTLKIQRTQQEDSAVYLCASSLASGGGSDTQYFGPGTRLTVL.

In the case of this clonotype: This may arise from a read error, as a much more abundant clone is one base away. J is TRBJ1-5 and V is TRBV20-1; 9 positions agree with TRBD1. The CDR3 consists of 13 residues. CDR1 DFQATT and CDR2 SNEGSKA come from the germline V gene (reference sequence). The CDR3 DNA is TGCGGTGCCCAGGACAGGGGTGCTCAGCCCCAGCATTTT. Translating gives CGAQDRGAQPQHF.

The chain employs TRBV20-1 and TRBJ2-2; 7 bases are a match to TRBD2. The CDR3 covers 15 residues. The V gene's germline CDR1 is DFQATT and CDR2 SNEGSKA (reference sequence). The V and J ends lost 0 bases and 11 bases, in that order; junction bases with no gene match: 12. The DNA for the CDR3 is TGCAGTGCTAGAGACCTAGCGGACTCCTACAATGAGCTGTTTTTT. Protein: CSARDLADSYNELFF.

At least ten counts were recorded for this clonotype. The chain joins TRBV19 to TRBJ2-6; 9 bases map to TRBD2. The V segment lost 5 bases and the J segment 4 bases; nucleotides outside the gene matches: 6. CDR1 is LNHDA, CDR2 SQIVND, per germline (reference sequence). This CDR3 has 16 amino acids. CDR3 residues: CASSAGGPAGANVLTF. DNA of the CDR3: TGTGCCAGTAGTGCGGGAGGGCCCGCGGGGGCCAACGTCCTGACTTTC.